The source of this T cell receptor (beta chain) is a study of immune evolution from preneoplasia to lung adenocarcinoma. Repertoires were generated with immunoSEQ multiplex PCR, while TCRdb's copy carries only in-frame clones and drops some. The data show approximately 9,000 clones, roughly 80% seen once. In its sample, this clone was seen once. V was pared by 4 bases and J by 5 bases, with 16 bases between. Germline-derived CDR1 and CDR2 are LNHDA and SQIVND (reference sequence). CDR3 length: 15 amino acids. Sequencing was performed on FFPE minimally invasive lung adenocarcinoma tissue. The rearrangement joins TRBV19 to TRBJ2-3; D is undetermined. The clonotype comes from a donor aged 70 or over with lung adenocarcinoma. The CDR3 DNA follows: TGTGCCAGTAGTACGCCGACACGTAAGGGAGATACGCAGTATTTT. Translated, it gives CASSTPTRKGDTQYF.